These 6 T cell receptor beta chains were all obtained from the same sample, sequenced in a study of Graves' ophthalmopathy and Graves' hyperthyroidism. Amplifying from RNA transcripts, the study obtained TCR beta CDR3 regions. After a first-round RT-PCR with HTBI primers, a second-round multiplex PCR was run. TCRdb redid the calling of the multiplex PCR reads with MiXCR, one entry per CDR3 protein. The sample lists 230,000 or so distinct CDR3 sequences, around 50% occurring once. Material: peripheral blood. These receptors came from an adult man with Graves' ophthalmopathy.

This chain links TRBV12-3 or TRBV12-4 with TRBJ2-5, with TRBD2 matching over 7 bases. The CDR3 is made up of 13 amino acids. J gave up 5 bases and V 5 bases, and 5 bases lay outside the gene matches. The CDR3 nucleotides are TGTGCCAGCAGTCTTAGCGGGTGGGAGACCCAGTACTTC. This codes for CASSLSGWETQYF.

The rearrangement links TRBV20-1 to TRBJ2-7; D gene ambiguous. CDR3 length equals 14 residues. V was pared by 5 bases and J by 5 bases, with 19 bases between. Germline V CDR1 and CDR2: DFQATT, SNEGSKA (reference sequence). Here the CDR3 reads CSALTRLTYDEQYF. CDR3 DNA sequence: TGCAGTGCTCTCACACGCCTAACCTATGACGAGCAGTACTTC.

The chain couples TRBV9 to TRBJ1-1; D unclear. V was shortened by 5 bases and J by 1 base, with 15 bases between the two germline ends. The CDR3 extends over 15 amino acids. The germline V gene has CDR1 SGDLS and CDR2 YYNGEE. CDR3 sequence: CASSQGPDGNTEAFF. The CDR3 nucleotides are TGTGCCAGCAGTCAAGGTCCTGACGGGAACACTGAAGCTTTCTTT.

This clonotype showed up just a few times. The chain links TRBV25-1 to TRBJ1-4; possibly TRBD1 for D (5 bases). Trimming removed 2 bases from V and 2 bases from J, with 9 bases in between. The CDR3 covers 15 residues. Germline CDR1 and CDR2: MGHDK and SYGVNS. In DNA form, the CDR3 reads TGTGCCAGCAGTGAAGACGCAGGGACTAATGAAAAACTGTTTTTT. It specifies CASSEDAGTNEKLFF.

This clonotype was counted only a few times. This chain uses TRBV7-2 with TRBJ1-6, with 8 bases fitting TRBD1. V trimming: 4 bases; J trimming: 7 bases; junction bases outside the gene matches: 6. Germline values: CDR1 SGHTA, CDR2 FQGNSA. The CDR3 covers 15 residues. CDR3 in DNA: TGTGCCAGCAGCTATATGCCAGGGGGCAATTCACCCCTCCACTTT. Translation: CASSYMPGGNSPLHF.

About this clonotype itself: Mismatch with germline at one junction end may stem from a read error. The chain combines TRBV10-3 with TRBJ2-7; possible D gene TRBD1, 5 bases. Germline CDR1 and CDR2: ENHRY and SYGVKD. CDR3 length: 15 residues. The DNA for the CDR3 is TGTGCCAGCAGTTTAGAAGGGGCCAGCTCCTACGAGCAGTACTTC. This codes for CASSLEGASSYEQYF.